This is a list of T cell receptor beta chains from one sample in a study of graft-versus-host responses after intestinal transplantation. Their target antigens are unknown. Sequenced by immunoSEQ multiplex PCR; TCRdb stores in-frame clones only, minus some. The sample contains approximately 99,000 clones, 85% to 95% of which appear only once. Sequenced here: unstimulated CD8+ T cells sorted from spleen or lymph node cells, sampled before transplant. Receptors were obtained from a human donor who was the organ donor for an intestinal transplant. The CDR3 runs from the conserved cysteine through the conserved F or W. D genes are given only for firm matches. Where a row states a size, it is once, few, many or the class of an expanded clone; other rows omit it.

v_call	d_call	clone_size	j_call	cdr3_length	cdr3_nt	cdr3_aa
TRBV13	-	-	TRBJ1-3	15	TGTGCCAGCAGCTTAGAACAGTACTCTGGAAACACCATATATTTT	CASSLEQYSGNTIYF
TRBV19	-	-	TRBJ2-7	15	TGTGCGACAGCGAGCGAGCCCACCTTAAACTACGAGCAGTACTTC	CATASEPTLNYEQYF
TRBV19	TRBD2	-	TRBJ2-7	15	TGTGCCAGTAGTACAAGCGGGGGGGACGCCTACGAGCAGTACTTC	CASSTSGGDAYEQYF
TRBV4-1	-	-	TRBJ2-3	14	TGCGCCAGCAGCCAGGTGCAGGGAACAGATACGCAGTATTTT	CASSQVQGTDTQYF
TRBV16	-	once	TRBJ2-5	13	TGTGCCAGCAGCCAATCGGGCAGGCGTGAGCAGTACTTC	CASSQSGRREQYF
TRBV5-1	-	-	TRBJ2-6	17	TGCGCCAGCAGCTACCCCTTTGGGAGGTCTGGGGCCAACGTCCTGACTTTC	CASSYPFGRSGANVLTF
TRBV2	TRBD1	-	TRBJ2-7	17	TGTGCCATCGGGACAGGGGAGCGCGTGGGGGGATTCTACGAGCAGTACTTC	CAIGTGERVGGFYEQYF
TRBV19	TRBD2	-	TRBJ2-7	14	TGTGCCAGTAGTATCACGGGAGGATCTTACGAGCAGTACTTC	CASSITGGSYEQYF
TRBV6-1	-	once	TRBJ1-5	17	TGTGCCAGCAGTGAAAAGTTTCGTTCAGGGCTGTATCAGCCCCAGCATTTT	CASSEKFRSGLYQPQHF
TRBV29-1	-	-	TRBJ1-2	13	TGCAGCGTTGAAGATTCCGCTTCGGGGGGCTACACCTTC	CSVEDSASGGYTF
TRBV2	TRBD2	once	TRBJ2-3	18	TGTGCCAGCAGTGAAGCGGACGGGCTAGCGGGGGCTACAGATACGCAGTATTTT	CASSEADGLAGATDTQYF
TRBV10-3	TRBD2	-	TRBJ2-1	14	TGTGCCATCAGCGGGACTAGCGGGAGTAATGAGCAGTTCTTC	CAISGTSGSNEQFF
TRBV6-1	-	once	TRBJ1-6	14	TGTGCCAGCAGTGAACAGGGTTATAATTCACCCCTCCACTTT	CASSEQGYNSPLHF
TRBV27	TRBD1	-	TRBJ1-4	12	TGTGCCAGCAGTTTGACAGGGGCGGAACTGTTTTTT	CASSLTGAELFF
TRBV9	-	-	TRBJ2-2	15	TGTGCCAGCAGCGTTAAGCACTACAACACCGGGGAGCTGTTTTTT	CASSVKHYNTGELFF
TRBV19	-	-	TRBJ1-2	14	TGTGCCAGCAGTATCGTCGGACACCCAGATGGCTACACCTTC	CASSIVGHPDGYTF
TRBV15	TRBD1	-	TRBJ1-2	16	TGTGCCACCAGCAGGACGTTCGGACAGGGAAACTATGGCTACACCTTC	CATSRTFGQGNYGYTF
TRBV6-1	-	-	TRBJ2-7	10	TGTGCCAGCAGTGATTCTAGGCAGTACTTC	CASSDSRQYF
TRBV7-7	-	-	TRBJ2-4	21	TGTGCCAGCAGCCTGGAGGGGGCAGAAATCGGCCTGCTTGGAGCCAAAAACATTCAGTACTTC	CASSLEGAEIGLLGAKNIQYF
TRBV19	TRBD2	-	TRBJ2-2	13	TGTGCCAGTTTAGCGGGGGGAACCGGGGAGCTGTTTTTT	CASLAGGTGELFF
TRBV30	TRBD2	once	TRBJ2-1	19	TGTGCCTGGAGTGGCGTCTCCGATCTAGCGGGCCACACCTACAATGAGCAGTTCTTC	CAWSGVSDLAGHTYNEQFF
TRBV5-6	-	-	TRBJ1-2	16	TGTGCCAGCAGCTTGGGGACAGCGACACCCTACTATGGCTACACCTTC	CASSLGTATPYYGYTF
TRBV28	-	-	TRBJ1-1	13	TGTGCCACCTACGAGGTGGGGAACACTGAAGCTTTCTTT	CATYEVGNTEAFF
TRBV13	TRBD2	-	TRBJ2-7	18	TGTGCCAGCAGCTTAGCTCCAGGGTCTAGCGGGAGGGCGTACGAGCAGTACTTC	CASSLAPGSSGRAYEQYF
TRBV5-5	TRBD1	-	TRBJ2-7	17	TGTGCCAGCAGCTTGGAAATGACAGGGTTCCTCTCCTACGAGCAGTACTTC	CASSLEMTGFLSYEQYF
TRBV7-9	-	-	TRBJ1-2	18	TGTGCCAGCAGCTTAGAGGGCCCCGGGGAACTCCTCTTCTATGGCTACACCTTC	CASSLEGPGELLFYGYTF
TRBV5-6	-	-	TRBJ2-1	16	TGTGCCAGCAGCTTCTTCGACTTGTATTTGTTCTATGAGCAGTTCTTC	CASSFFDLYLFYEQFF
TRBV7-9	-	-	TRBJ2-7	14	TGTGCCAGCAGCTTAGTTGTAGGAGGGGGCGAGCAGTACTTC	CASSLVVGGGEQYF
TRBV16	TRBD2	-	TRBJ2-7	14	TGTGCCAGCACCCACGAGCGGGAATCCTACGAGCAGTACTTC	CASTHERESYEQYF
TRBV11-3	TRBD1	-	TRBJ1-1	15	TGTGCCAGCGGGTACCCGACAGGGATGAACACTGAAGCTTTCTTT	CASGYPTGMNTEAFF
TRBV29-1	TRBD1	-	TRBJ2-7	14	TGCAGCGTTGTAAGTGGACAGGGCTACAACGAGCAGTACTTC	CSVVSGQGYNEQYF
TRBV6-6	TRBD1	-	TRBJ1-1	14	TGTGCCAGCAGACCTGACAGGGGGTGGACTGAAGCTTTCTTT	CASRPDRGWTEAFF
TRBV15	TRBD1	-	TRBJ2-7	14	TGTGCCACCAGCAGAGGGACAGGGGCGTACGAGCAGTACTTC	CATSRGTGAYEQYF
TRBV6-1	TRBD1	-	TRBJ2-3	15	TGTGCCAGCAGTCCGGGGACAGCACTCACAGATACGCAGTATTTT	CASSPGTALTDTQYF
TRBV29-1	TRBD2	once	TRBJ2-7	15	TGCAGCGTTGTCTTTCGGACTAGCGGGAGCTACGAGCAGTACTTC	CSVVFRTSGSYEQYF
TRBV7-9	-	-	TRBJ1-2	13	TGTGCCAGCAGACTACGCCACGACTATGGCTACACCTTC	CASRLRHDYGYTF
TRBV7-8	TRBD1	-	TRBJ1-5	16	TGTGCCAGCAGCTTTAGACAGGGCCTTACCAATCAGCCCCAGCATTTT	CASSFRQGLTNQPQHF
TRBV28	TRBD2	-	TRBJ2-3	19	TGTGCCAGCAGTTTATGGGACATCACACGGGACTACCTCACAGATACGCAGTATTTT	CASSLWDITRDYLTDTQYF
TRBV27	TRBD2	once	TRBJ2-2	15	TGTGCCACTTTAAGCGGGAGGCTGGGCACCGGGGAGCTGTTTTTT	CATLSGRLGTGELFF
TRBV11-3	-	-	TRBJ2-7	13	TGTGCCAGCCGGGTATCCTATGATTACGAGCAGTACTTC	CASRVSYDYEQYF
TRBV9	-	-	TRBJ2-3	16	TGTGCCAGCAGCGCGGGCGGGCGGGGCTTCACAGATACGCAGTATTTT	CASSAGGRGFTDTQYF
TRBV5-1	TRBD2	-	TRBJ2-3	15	TGCGCCAGCAGCATAGGGACTAGCGGAGGAGATACGCAGTATTTT	CASSIGTSGGDTQYF
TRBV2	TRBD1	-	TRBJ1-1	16	TGTGCCAGCAGAGAGAAGGCGGGACAGCCGAACACTGAAGCTTTCTTT	CASREKAGQPNTEAFF
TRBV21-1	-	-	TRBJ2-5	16	TGTGCCAGCAAACGAACCCCGGGACGAGGAGGGGAGACCCAGTACTTC	CASKRTPGRGGETQYF
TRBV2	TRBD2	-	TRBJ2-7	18	TGTGCCAGCAGTGACCCCACAGGGCTAGCGGGGGTAAACTACGAGCAGTACTTC	CASSDPTGLAGVNYEQYF
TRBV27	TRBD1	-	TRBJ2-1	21	TGTGCCAGCAGTTTGAAAATGTTGGTGTGGGGAACAGGGGTTTCCTACAATGAGCAGTTCTTC	CASSLKMLVWGTGVSYNEQFF
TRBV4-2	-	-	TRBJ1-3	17	TGTGCCAGCAGCCAAGAGTCCACAGGGTTCTCTGGAAACACCATATATTTT	CASSQESTGFSGNTIYF
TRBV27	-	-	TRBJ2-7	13	TGTGCCAGCACTTCAAGCGGGACAGGCGAGCAGTACTTC	CASTSSGTGEQYF
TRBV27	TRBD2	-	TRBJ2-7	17	TGTGCCAGCAGGGGGCTGACTAGCGGGAGGGAAACCTACGAGCAGTACTTC	CASRGLTSGRETYEQYF
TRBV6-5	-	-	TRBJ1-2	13	TGTGCCAGCAGTTACTCGAAACAGCATGGCTACACCTTC	CASSYSKQHGYTF
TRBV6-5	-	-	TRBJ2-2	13	TGTGCCAGCAGTTACAGAGAGACCGGGGAGCTGTTTTTT	CASSYRETGELFF
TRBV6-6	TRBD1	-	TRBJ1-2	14	TGTGCCAGCAGTTTTTCAGGGGGAGACTATGGCTACACCTTC	CASSFSGGDYGYTF
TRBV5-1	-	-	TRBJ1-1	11	TGCGCCAGCAGCTTGACAGGGGAAGCTTTCTTT	CASSLTGEAFF
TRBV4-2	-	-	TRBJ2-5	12	TGTGCCAGCAGCCAGAGGGGGGAGACCCAGTACTTC	CASSQRGETQYF
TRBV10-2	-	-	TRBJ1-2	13	TGCGCCAGCAGTAGTGGGTCAGGCTATGGCTACACCTTC	CASSSGSGYGYTF
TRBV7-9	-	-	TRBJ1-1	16	TGTGCCAGCAGCTTACTTTCACGACGGAGTAACGCTGAAGCTTTCTTT	CASSLLSRRSNAEAFF
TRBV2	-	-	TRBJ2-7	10	TGTGCCACCAGGGTGGAGGAGCAGTACTTC	CATRVEEQYF
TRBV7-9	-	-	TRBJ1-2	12	TGTGCCAGCAGCTTACAGGTCTATGGCTACACCTTC	CASSLQVYGYTF
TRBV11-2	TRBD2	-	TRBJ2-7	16	TGTGCCAGCAGCTTACGGGGGACCCGGGAGGACTACGAGCAGTACTTC	CASSLRGTREDYEQYF